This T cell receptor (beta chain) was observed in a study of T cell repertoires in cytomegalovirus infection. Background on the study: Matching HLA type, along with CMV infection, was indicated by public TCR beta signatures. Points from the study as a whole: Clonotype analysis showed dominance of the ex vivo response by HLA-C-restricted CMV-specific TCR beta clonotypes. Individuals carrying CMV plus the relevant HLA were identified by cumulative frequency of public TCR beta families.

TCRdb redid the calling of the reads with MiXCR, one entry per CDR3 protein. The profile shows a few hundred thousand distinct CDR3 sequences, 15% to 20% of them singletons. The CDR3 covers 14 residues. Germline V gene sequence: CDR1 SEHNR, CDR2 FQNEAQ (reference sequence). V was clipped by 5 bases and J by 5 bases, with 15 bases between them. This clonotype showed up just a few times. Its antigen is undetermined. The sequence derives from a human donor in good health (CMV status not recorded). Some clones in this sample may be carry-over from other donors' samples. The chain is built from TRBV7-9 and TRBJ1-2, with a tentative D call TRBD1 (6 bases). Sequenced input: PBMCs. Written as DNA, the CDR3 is TGTGCCAGCAGCCCCCTAGGGGGAGTGTATGGCTACACCTTC. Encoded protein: CASSPLGGVYGYTF. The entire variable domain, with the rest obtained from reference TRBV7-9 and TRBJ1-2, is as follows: DTGVSQNPRHKITKRGQNVTFRCDPISEHNRLYWYRQTLGQGPEFLTYFQNEAQLEKSRLLSDRFSAERPKGSFSTLEIQRTEQGDSAMYLCASSPLGGVYGYTFGSGTRLTVV.